These 25 T cell receptor beta chains share one sample of origin, sequenced in a study of cytomegalovirus exposure and HLA in healthy donors. The PCR used 60 Vbeta and 13 Jbeta primers. Only in-frame clones appear in the TCRdb table, and some are missing; sequencing was by immunoSEQ multiplex PCR. The sample lists about 160,000 clones; 71% were seen once. Sequencing input: PBMCs. The receptors stem from a woman in her twenties or thirties in good health and CMV-seronegative.

The sample holds one count of this clone. CDR3 in amino acids: CASSDTGLLQPQHF. CDR3 in DNA: TGTGCCAGCAGTGATACAGGTTTACTTCAGCCCCAGCATTTT. V and J are TRBV9 and TRBJ1-5, with D perhaps matching TRBD1 (5 bases). Germline-derived CDR1 and CDR2 are SGDLS and YYNGEE. V was shortened by 5 bases and J by 6 bases, with 15 bases between the two germline ends. CDR3 length: 14 amino acids.

The chain links TRBV9 to TRBJ1-4, with 8 bases that match TRBD1. J gave up 10 bases and V 0 bases, and 5 bases lay outside the gene matches. There are 14 residues in the CDR3. CDR1 is SGDLS and CDR2 is YYNGEE in the germline V gene. The CDR3 region is CASSVVPQGGKLFF. The CDR3 region has the DNA TGTGCCAGCAGCGTAGTACCACAGGGGGGAAAACTGTTTTTT.

This chain joins TRBV27 and TRBJ2-7; no reliable D call. The CDR3 is made up of 14 amino acids. CDR1 is MNHEY, CDR2 SMNVEV, per germline (reference sequence). The germline V and J ends were trimmed by 2 bases and 2 bases, with 10 bases remaining between them. CDR3 sequence reads: CASSLGGTTYEQYF. Here the CDR3 DNA reads TGTGCCAGCAGTTTAGGTGGCACTACCTACGAGCAGTACTTC.

The chain joins TRBV11-2 to TRBJ2-7, with 9 bases matching TRBD1. Germline V gives CDR1 SGHAT, CDR2 FQNNGV. The V and J ends lost 2 bases and 3 bases, in that order; junction bases with no gene match: 5. The CDR3 length is 15 residues. In DNA, the CDR3 is TGTGCCAGCAGCTTACGGACAGGGGTTAGCTACGAGCAGTACTTC. Amino acids: CASSLRTGVSYEQYF.

This clone was counted a single time. This chain links TRBV2 with TRBJ1-2, with D perhaps TRBD1 (5 bases). Trimming stripped 7 bases from V and 9 bases from J, with 21 bases between. The germline CDR1 and CDR2 sequences are SNHLY and FYNNEI. This CDR3 is built from 14 residues. The CDR3 sequence is CASMIPEGTQSYTF. The CDR3 DNA sequence: TGTGCCAGCATGATTCCAGAGGGGACTCAGAGCTACACCTTC.

The chain carries TRBV25-1 and TRBJ2-1, with TRBD2 identical over 7 bases. CDR1 and CDR2 from the germline V gene are MGHDK and SYGVNS. The CDR3 runs to 16 residues. Trimming removed 5 bases from V and 3 bases from J; junction bases left unmatched: 10. The CDR3 sequence: CASSQPSGGHYNEQFF. In DNA, the CDR3 is TGTGCCAGCAGTCAACCTAGCGGAGGCCACTACAATGAGCAGTTCTTC.

The chain uses TRBV7-2 and TRBJ2-2; 11 bases are shared with TRBD1. The germline V gene encodes CDR1 SGHTA and CDR2 FQGNSA. CDR3 size: 15 residues. V shed 4 bases and J 4 bases; nucleotides not matched to a gene: 2. CDR3 nucleotide sequence: TGTGCCAGCAGCTCAGGGACAGGGGGCACCGGGGAGCTGTTTTTT. Translation: CASSSGTGGTGELFF.

CDR3: CASSLWRWTSGIYEQYF. The CDR3 DNA sequence: TGTGCCAGCAGTTTATGGCGGTGGACTAGCGGGATATACGAGCAGTACTTC. The chain recombines TRBV28 with TRBJ2-5; 12 bases fit TRBD2. The J call could be wrong; TRBJ2-7 is a better fit for the DNA end. The CDR3 runs 17 residues. The V gene's germline CDR1 is MDHEN and CDR2 SYDVKM.

The chain joins TRBV19 to TRBJ1-5, with D perhaps matching TRBD1 (6 bases). The ends were cut back, 4 bases at V and 7 bases at J, with 8 bases in the middle. The CDR3 totals 12 residues. From germline, CDR1 is LNHDA and CDR2 SQIVND (reference sequence). For the CDR3, the DNA is TGTGCCAGTAGTAGCCAGGGGCAGCCCCAGCATTTT. This encodes CASSSQGQPQHF.

V is TRBV4-2 and J is TRBJ1-5; D might be TRBD1 (6 bases). V lost 0 bases to trimming and J lost 5 bases, with 14 bases between them. Germline V gene data show CDR1 as LGHNA and CDR2 as YNFKEQ. The CDR3 runs to 16 residues. The CDR3 bases are TGTGCCAGCAGCCAAGATGCGGGGGCCGGAGATCAGCCCCAGCATTTT. Amino acids: CASSQDAGAGDQPQHF.

The genes are TRBV10-3 and TRBJ1-1; D is unclear. Germline V lookup: CDR1 ENHRY, CDR2 SYGVKD. This CDR3 is 15 amino acids long. V was shortened by 5 bases and J by 0 bases, with 13 bases between the two germline ends. The CDR3 region has the DNA TGTGCCATCAGTAATCCCGACACTTTGAACACTGAAGCTTTCTTT. As protein: CAISNPDTLNTEAFF.

The chain joins TRBV5-4 to TRBJ2-3; TRBD2 is a possible D gene (7 bases). V lost 7 bases and J 0 bases, leaving 24 bases between the germline ends. Germline loops: CDR1 SGHNT, CDR2 YYREEE (reference sequence). The CDR3 is made up of 18 amino acids. The DNA of the CDR3 is TGTGCCAGCTTACTATCCTCGGACGGGGGGCCAAGCACAGATACGCAGTATTTT. The encoded protein is CASLLSSDGGPSTDTQYF.

The chain combines TRBV11-1 with TRBJ2-3; 11 bases line up with TRBD2. The CDR3 contains 16 residues. V was clipped by 5 bases and J by 5 bases; unmatched bases: 9. Germline CDR1 is SGHAT and CDR2 is FQDESV (reference sequence). The CDR3: CASSEGLAGGGDTQYF. CDR3 DNA: TGTGCCAGCAGCGAAGGACTAGCGGGCGGAGGAGATACGCAGTATTTT.

J is TRBJ1-1 and V is TRBV7-9; TRBD1 is a possible D gene (5 bases). There are 14 residues in the CDR3. The germline CDR1 and CDR2 sequences are SEHNR and FQNEAQ (reference sequence). V was pared by 6 bases and J by 4 bases, with 15 bases between. The CDR3 spells CASSFWGVGTEAFF. CDR3 DNA sequence: TGTGCCAGCAGTTTTTGGGGGGTGGGCACTGAAGCTTTCTTT.

This chain connects TRBV18 to TRBJ1-2; a possible D gene is TRBD1 (5 bases). Germline V gene sequence: CDR1 KGHSH, CDR2 LQKENI. V shed 6 bases and J shed 4 bases, with 12 bases lying between them. The CDR3 consists of 13 residues. The chain's CDR3 is CASSGGEFYGYTF. For the CDR3, the DNA is TGTGCCAGCTCTGGGGGGGAATTCTATGGCTACACCTTC.

This clone came up once. This rearrangement joins TRBV7-9 to TRBJ2-3, with unresolved D. CDR3 size: 12 residues. Trimming removed 2 bases at V and 4 bases at J, with 4 bases between. Germline CDR1 SEHNR, CDR2 FQNEAQ (reference sequence). CDR3 nucleotide sequence: TGTGCCAGCAGCTTAAGAGCAGATACGCAGTATTTT. This translates into CASSLRADTQYF.

This clone occurred once. This chain joins TRBV7-2 and TRBJ1-1, with 10 bases fitting TRBD1. The germline V gene has CDR1 SGHTA and CDR2 FQGNSA. The CDR3 has 13 amino acids. With 5 bases clipped from V and 11 bases from J, the junction kept 8 bases outside the gene matches. Here the CDR3 reads CASSQGQGTRAFF. CDR3 in DNA: TGTGCCAGCAGCCAGGGACAGGGGACGCGGGCTTTCTTT.

This clone was seen only a few times. The J gene is TRBJ2-7, the V gene TRBV28, with a possible D match to TRBD1 (6 bases). Germline V gene data show CDR1 as MDHEN and CDR2 as SYDVKM. With 6 bases removed from V and 7 bases from J, the gap between germline ends came to 16 bases. The CDR3 spans 13 residues. The CDR3 reads CASSLGQPGEQYF. Here the CDR3 DNA reads TGTGCCAGCAGCCTTGGACAGCCCGGGGAGCAGTACTTC. The full variable domain, rest sourced from reference TRBV28 and TRBJ2-7, is DVKVTQSSRYLVKRTGEKVFLECVQDMDHENMFWYRQDPGLGLRLIYFSYDVKMKEKGDIPEGYSVSREKKERFSLILESASTNQTSMYLCASSLGQPGEQYFGPGTRLTVT.

A note on this clone: Its ends do not fully match the called genes, so a read error is possible. V usage is TRBV6-5 and J usage is TRBJ2-7; 8 bases map to TRBD1. Per the germline V gene, CDR1 is MNHEY and CDR2 is SVGAGI. The CDR3 length is 13 residues. CDR3 protein: CASSYSGTGGANF. The CDR3 bases are TGTGCCAGCAGTTACTCTGGAACAGGGGGAGCGAACTTC.

The J gene is TRBJ2-1, the V gene TRBV6-5, with TRBD2 identical over 10 bases. Germline V gene sequence: CDR1 MNHEY, CDR2 SVGAGI. The CDR3 is 14 amino acids. V shed 2 bases and J 6 bases; nucleotides not matched to a gene: 1. CDR3: CASSYSGRANEQFF. The CDR3 region has the DNA TGTGCCAGCAGTTACAGCGGGAGGGCCAATGAGCAGTTCTTC.

This clone has a single count. V usage is TRBV28 and J usage is TRBJ1-3; perhaps TRBD1 as D (6 bases). The CDR3 totals 15 residues. Germline CDR1 reads MDHEN; CDR2 reads SYDVKM. Between the trimmed V and J ends, which lost 2 bases and 3 bases, there was a span of 11 bases. The chain's CDR3 is CASSLTGTLGNTIYF. In DNA form, the CDR3 reads TGTGCCAGCAGTTTAACCGGGACACTTGGAAACACCATATATTTT.

The J gene is TRBJ2-1, the V gene TRBV7-9; the match to TRBD2 covers 8 bases. Trimming cost V 5 bases and J 8 bases; bases outside gene matches: 5. The CDR3 covers 13 residues. Germline values: CDR1 SEHNR, CDR2 FQNEAQ (reference sequence). The CDR3 here is CASSTGGADEQFF. CDR3 DNA sequence: TGTGCCAGCAGCACCGGGGGGGCGGATGAGCAGTTCTTC.

A few counts support this clone. The chain uses TRBV5-1 and TRBJ2-2; 7 bases map to TRBD1. With 4 bases clipped from V and 0 bases from J, the junction kept 3 bases outside the gene matches. The CDR3 spans 15 residues. Germline values: CDR1 SGHRS, CDR2 YFSETQ. CDR3 sequence: CASSHGTANTGELFF. The CDR3 DNA follows: TGCGCCAGCAGCCACGGGACAGCGAACACCGGGGAGCTGTTTTTT. The variable domain in full, with the rest retrieved from reference TRBV5-1 and TRBJ2-2, is KAGVTQTPRYLIKTRGQQVTLSCSPISGHRSVSWYQQTPGQGLQFLFEYFSETQRNKGNFPGRFSGRQFSNSRSEMNVSTLELGDSALYLCASSHGTANTGELFFGEGSRLTVL.

This clone occurred once. This rearrangement joins TRBV6-1 to TRBJ2-2, with D possibly being TRBD1 (6 bases). Looked up from germline, CDR1 is MNHNS and CDR2 is SASEGT. This CDR3 has 15 amino acids. The V end was cut by 7 bases, the J end by 1 base, with 13 bases between. CDR3 sequence reads: CASNSQTGNTGELFF. Written as DNA, the CDR3 is TGTGCCAGCAATTCTCAGACAGGGAACACCGGGGAGCTGTTTTTT.

As regards this clone: One end of the junction does not line up with germline, which may come from a read error. The CDR3 reads CSSSLKGLSSGSPDEQFF. CDR3 in DNA: TGTTCCAGCAGCTTAAAGGGTCTATCTAGCGGGAGTCCCGATGAGCAGTTCTTC. The J gene is TRBJ2-1, the V gene TRBV7-9, with TRBD2 identical over 10 bases. The CDR3 sequence is 18 residues long. Per the germline V gene, CDR1 is SEHNR and CDR2 is FQNEAQ (reference sequence). Complete variable domain (other parts from reference TRBV7-9 and TRBJ2-1): DTGVSQNPRHKITKRGQNVTFRCDPISEHNRLYWYRQTLGQGPEFLTYFQNEAQLEKSRLLSDRFSAERPKGSFSTLEIQRTEQGDSAMYLCSSSLKGLSSGSPDEQFFGPGTRLTVL.